This T cell receptor beta chain comes out of a study of blood T cell repertoires in COVID-19. Study-level information: COVID-19 samples from acute and convalescent phases originated in the United States, Italy and Spain. T cells, B-cell-depleted T cells, or PBMCs provided the cDNA or gDNA that served as material.

Source study methods: It was from reference gene primer amplification that nucleated cell counts were estimated. Produced via immunoSEQ multiplex PCR; TCRdb's table is partial and in-frame only. The V and J calls and clone size come from that table; D and trimming were worked out from the DNA. Here the sample spans hundreds of thousands of clones, approximately 88% being singletons. The germline V and J ends were trimmed by 5 bases and 5 bases, with 13 bases remaining between them. The CDR3 sequence is 14 residues long. Germline CDR1 MGHRA, CDR2 YSYEKL. The clonotype was recovered from a woman in her twenties or thirties who had recovered from COVID-19. Sequenced input: peripheral blood. This chain uses TRBV4-1 with TRBJ1-5; maybe TRBD1 (6 bases). The CDR3 reads CASSSDRSHQPQHF. For the CDR3, the DNA is TGCGCCAGCAGCTCTGACAGGAGCCATCAGCCCCAGCATTTT.